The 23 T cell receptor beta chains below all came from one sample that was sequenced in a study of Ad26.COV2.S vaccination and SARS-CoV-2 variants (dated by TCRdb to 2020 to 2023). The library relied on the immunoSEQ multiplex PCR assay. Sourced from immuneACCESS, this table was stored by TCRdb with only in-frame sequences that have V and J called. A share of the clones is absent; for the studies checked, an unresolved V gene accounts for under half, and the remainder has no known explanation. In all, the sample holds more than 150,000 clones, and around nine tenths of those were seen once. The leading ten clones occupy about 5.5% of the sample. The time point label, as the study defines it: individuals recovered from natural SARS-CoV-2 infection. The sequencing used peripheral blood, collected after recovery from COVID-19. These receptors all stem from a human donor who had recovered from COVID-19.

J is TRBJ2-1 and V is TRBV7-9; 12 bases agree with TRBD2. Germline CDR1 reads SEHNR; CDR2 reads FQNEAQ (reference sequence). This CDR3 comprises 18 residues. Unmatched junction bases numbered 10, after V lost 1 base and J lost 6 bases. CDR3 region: CASSLGYALTSGGNEQFF. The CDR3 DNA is TGTGCCAGCAGCTTAGGATACGCTCTGACTAGCGGGGGCAATGAGCAGTTCTTC.

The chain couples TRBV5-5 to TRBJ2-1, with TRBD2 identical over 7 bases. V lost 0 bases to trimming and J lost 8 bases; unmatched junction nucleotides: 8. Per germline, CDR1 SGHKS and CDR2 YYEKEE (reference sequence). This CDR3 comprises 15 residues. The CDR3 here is CASSLGEGSDYEQFF. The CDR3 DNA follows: TGTGCCAGCAGCTTGGGGGAGGGATCTGATTATGAGCAGTTCTTC.

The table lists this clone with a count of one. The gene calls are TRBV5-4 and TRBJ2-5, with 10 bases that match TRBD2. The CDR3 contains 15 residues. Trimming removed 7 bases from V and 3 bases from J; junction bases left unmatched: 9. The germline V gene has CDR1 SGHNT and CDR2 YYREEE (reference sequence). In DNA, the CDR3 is TGTGCCAGCTTCGCGAGCGGGAGGGCTGAAGAGACCCAGTACTTC. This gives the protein CASFASGRAEETQYF.

The CDR3 DNA is TGTGCCAGCAGTAACGTAGTTCAAGCCCAGCATTTT. Residues: CASSNVVQAQHF. The chain has TRBV6-5 and TRBJ1-5; D is ambiguous. CDR3 length: 12 residues. V was shortened by 5 bases and J by 11 bases, with 13 bases between the two germline ends. Germline V gives CDR1 MNHEY, CDR2 SVGAGI.

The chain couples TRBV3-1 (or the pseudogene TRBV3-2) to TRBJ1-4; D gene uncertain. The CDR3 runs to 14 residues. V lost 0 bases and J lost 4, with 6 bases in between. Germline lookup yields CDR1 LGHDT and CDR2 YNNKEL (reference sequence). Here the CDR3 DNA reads TGTGCCAGCAGCCAAGAGGGATATAATGAAAAACTGTTTTTT. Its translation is CASSQEGYNEKLFF.

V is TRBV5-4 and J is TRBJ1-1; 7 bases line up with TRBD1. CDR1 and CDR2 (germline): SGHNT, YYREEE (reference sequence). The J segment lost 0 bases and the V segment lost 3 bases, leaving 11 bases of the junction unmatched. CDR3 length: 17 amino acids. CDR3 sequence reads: CASSSEGGGSLNTEAFF. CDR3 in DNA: TGTGCCAGCAGCTCCGAAGGAGGGGGCTCATTGAACACTGAAGCTTTCTTT.

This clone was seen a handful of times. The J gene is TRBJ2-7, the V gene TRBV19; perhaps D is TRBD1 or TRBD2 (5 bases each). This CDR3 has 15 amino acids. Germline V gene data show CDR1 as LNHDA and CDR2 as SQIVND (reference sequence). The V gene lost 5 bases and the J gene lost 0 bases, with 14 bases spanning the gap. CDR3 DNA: TGTGCCAGTAGTTTCGGAGGAAGGGGCTCCTACGAGCAGTACTTC. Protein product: CASSFGGRGSYEQYF.

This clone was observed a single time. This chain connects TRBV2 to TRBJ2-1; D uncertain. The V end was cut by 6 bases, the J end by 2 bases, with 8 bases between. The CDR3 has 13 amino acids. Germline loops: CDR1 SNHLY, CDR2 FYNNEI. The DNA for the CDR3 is TGTGCCAGCAGGGAACCCCCCTACAATGAGCAGTTCTTC. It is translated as CASREPPYNEQFF.

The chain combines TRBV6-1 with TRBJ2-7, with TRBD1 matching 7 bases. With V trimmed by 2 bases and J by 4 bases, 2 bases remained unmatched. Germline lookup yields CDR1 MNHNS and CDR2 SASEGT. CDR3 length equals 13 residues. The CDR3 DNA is TGTGCCAGCAGTGAAAGGGACAGATACGAGCAGTACTTC. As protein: CASSERDRYEQYF.

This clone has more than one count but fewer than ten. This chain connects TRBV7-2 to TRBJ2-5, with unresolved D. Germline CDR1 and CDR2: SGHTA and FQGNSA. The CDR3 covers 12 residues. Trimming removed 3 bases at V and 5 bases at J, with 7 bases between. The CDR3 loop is CASSFMKETQYF. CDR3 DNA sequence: TGTGCCAGCAGCTTTATGAAGGAGACCCAGTACTTC. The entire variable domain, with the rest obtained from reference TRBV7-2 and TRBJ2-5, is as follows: GAGVSQSPSNKVTEKGKDVELRCDPISGHTALYWYRQSLGQGLEFLIYFQGNSAPDKSGLPSDRFSAERTGGSVSTLTIQRTQQEDSAVYLCASSFMKETQYFGPGTRLLVL.

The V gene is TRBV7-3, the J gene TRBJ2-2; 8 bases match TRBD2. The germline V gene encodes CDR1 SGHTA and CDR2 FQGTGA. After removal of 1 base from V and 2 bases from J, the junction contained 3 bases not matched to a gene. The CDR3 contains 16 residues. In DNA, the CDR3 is TGTGCCAGCAGCTTAAGGAGCGGGGGAAACACCGGGGAGCTGTTTTTT. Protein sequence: CASSLRSGGNTGELFF.

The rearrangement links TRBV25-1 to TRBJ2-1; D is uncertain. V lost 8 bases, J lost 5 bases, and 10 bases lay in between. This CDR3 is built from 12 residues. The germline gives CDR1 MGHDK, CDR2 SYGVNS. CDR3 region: CASAPKDNEQFF. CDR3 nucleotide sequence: TGTGCCAGCGCCCCTAAGGACAATGAGCAGTTCTTC.

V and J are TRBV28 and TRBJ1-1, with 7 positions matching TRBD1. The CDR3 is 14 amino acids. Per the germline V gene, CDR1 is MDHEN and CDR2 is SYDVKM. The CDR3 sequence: CACYRGLMNTEAFF. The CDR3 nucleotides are TGTGCTTGCTACAGGGGACTCATGAACACTGAAGCTTTCTTT.

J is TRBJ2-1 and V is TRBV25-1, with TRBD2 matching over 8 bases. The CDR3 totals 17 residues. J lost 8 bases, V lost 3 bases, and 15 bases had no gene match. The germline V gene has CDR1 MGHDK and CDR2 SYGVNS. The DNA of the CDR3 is TGTGCCAGCAGTGATCCCGGCGGGACTAGTCTTGTCCATGAGCAGTTCTTC. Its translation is CASSDPGGTSLVHEQFF.

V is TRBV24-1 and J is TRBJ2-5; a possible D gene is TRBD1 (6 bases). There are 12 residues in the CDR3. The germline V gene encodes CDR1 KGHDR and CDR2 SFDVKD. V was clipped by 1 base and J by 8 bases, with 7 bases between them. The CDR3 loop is CATSDLGGTQYF. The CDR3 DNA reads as TGTGCCACCAGTGATTTAGGGGGAACCCAGTACTTC.

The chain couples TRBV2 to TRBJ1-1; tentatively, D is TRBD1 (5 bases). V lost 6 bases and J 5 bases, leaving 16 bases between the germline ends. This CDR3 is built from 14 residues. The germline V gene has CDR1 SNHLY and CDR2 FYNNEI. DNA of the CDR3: TGTGCCAGCAGGCCGGGACTCCAAACAACTGAAGCTTTCTTT. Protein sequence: CASRPGLQTTEAFF. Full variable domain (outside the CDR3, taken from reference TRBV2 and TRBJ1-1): EPEVTQTPSHQVTQMGQEVILRCVPISNHLYFYWYRQILGQKVEFLVSFYNNEISEKSEIFDDQFSVERPDGSNFTLKIRSTKLEDSAMYFCASRPGLQTTEAFFGQGTRLTVV.

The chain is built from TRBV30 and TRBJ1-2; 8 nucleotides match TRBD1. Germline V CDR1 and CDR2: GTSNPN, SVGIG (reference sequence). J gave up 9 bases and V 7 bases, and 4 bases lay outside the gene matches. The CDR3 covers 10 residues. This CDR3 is CASYRGSYTF. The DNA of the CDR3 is TGTGCCTCATACAGGGGGAGCTACACCTTC.

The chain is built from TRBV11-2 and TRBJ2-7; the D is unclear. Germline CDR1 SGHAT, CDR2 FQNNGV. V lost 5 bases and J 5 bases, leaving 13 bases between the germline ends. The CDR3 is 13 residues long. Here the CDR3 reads CASSPDLGDEQYF. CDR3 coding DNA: TGTGCCAGCAGCCCTGACCTTGGGGACGAGCAGTACTTC.

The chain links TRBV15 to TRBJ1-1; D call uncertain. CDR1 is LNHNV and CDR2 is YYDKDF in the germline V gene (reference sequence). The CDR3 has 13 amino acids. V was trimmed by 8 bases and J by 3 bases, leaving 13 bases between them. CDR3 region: CATSNGIDTEAFF. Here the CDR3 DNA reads TGTGCCACCTCCAATGGGATTGACACTGAAGCTTTCTTT.

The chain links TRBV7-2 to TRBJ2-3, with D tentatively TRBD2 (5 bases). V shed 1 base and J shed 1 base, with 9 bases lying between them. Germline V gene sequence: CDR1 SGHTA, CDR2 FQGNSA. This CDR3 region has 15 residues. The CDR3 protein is CASSLEKAGTDTQYF. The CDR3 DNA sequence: TGTGCCAGCAGCTTAGAAAAAGCGGGCACAGATACGCAGTATTTT. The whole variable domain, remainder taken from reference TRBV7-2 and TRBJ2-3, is GAGVSQSPSNKVTEKGKDVELRCDPISGHTALYWYRQSLGQGLEFLIYFQGNSAPDKSGLPSDRFSAERTGGSVSTLTIQRTQQEDSAVYLCASSLEKAGTDTQYFGPGTRLTVL.

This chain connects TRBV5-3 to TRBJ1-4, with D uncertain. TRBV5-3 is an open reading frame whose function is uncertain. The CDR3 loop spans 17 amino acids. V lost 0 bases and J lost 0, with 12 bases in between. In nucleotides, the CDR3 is TGTGCCAGAAGCTTGGCCTGCGTGGGTGCAACTAATGAAAAACTGTTTTTT. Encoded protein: CARSLACVGATNEKLFF.

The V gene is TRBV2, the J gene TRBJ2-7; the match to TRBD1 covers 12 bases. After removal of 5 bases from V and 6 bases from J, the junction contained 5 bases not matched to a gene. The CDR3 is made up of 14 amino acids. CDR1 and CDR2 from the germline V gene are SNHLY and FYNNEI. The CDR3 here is CASSSGTGGFEQYF. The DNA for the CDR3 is TGTGCCAGCAGTTCCGGGACAGGGGGCTTCGAGCAGTACTTC.

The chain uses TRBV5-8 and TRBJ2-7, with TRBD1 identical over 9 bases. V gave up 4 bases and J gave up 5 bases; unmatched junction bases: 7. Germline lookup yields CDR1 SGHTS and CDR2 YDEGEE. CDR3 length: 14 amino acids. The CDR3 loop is CASSLEGDRDEQYF. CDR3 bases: TGTGCCAGCAGCCTGGAGGGGGACAGGGACGAGCAGTACTTC.